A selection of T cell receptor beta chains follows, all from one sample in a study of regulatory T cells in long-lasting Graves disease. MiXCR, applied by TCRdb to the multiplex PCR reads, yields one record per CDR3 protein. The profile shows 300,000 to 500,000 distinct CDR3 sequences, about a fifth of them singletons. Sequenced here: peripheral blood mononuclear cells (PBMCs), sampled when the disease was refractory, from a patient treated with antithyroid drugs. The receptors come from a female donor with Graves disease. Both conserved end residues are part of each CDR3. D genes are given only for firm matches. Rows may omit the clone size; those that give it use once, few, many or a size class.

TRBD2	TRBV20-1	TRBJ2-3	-	TGCAGTGCTTCCGTCCTAGCGGGAGGCGCAGATACGCAATATTTT	CSASVLAGGADTQYF
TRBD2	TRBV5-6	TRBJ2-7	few	TGTGCCAGCAGCCTTAGCGGGACCTGGGTCGTGTACGAGCAGTACTTC	CASSLSGTWVVYEQYF
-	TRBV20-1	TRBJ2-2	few	TGCAGTGCTTCCCCCGCCACCGGGGAGCTGTTTTTT	CSASPATGELFF
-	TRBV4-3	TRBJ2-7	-	TGCGCCAGCAGCCAAGGGGTAGAAAGCTACGAGCAGTACTTC	CASSQGVESYEQYF
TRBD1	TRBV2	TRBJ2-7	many	TGTGCCAGCGGTTGGGGACAGGGGTCCTACGAGCAGTACTTC	CASGWGQGSYEQYF
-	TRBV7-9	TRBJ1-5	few	TGTGCCAGCAGCTGGGCGGGGGCTAATCAGCCCCAGCATTTT	CASSWAGANQPQHF
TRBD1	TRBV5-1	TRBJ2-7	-	TGCGCCAGCTCCTATGGGACAGGGGAAAACTTTTTATACGAGCAGTACTTC	CASSYGTGENFLYEQYF
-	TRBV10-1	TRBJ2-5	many	TGCGCCAGCAGTGATGACAGTTGGTCAGAGACCCAGTACTTC	CASSDDSWSETQYF
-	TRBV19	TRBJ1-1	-	TGTGCCAGTACCCTACGGGGGGGCACTGAAGCTTTCTTT	CASTLRGGTEAFF
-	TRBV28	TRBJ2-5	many	TGTGCCAGCCACCCCGGACCAGGCTACCAAGAGACCCAGTACTTC	CASHPGPGYQETQYF
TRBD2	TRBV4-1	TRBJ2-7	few	TGCGCCAGCAGCCACCCCTCGGGTGATCGAGCGGGACTTGCGGACGAGCAGTACTTC	CASSHPSGDRAGLADEQYF
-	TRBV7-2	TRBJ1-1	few	TGTGCCAGCAGCACCCCGGACATTTCTGAAGCTTTCTTT	CASSTPDISEAFF
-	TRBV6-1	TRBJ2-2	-	TGTGCCAGCAGGGGACCAGCGGACACCGGGGAGCTGTTTTTT	CASRGPADTGELFF
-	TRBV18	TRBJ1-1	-	TGTGCCAGCTCACCACCGGCAGGGGATGAACTAGACACTGAAGCTTTCTTT	CASSPPAGDELDTEAFF
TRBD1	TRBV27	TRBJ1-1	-	TGTGCCAGCAGTCCATGGGACAGGGGGCCATCCACTGAAGCTTTCTTT	CASSPWDRGPSTEAFF
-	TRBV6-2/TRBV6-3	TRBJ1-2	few	TGTGCCAGCAGTTACTCGAAGTGGACGGCGGGCGGCTACACCTTC	CASSYSKWTAGGYTF
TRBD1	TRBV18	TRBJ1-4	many	TGTGCCAGCTCGACGGGACAGGGGGCTTATAGTAAACTGTTTTTT	CASSTGQGAYSKLFF
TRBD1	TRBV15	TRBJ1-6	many	TGTGCCACCAGCAGACCCGGGACAGGGTCCTCACCCCTCCACTTT	CATSRPGTGSSPLHF
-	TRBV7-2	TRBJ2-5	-	TGTGCCAGCAGCATCCTCGCCGCGCGAGAGACCCAGTACTTC	CASSILAARETQYF
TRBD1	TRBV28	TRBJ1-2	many	TGTGCCAGCAGGAAGACAGGGTTCTATGGCTACACCTTC	CASRKTGFYGYTF
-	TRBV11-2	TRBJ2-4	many	TGTGCCAGCAGCAGAAAGGGGGATGAAAACATTCAGTACTTC	CASSRKGDENIQYF
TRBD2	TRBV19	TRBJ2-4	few	TGTGCCAGTCCTAGCGGGAGGGCCGCTGACATTCAGTACTTC	CASPSGRAADIQYF
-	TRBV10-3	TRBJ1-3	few	TGTGCCATCACGGCTGGGGGAAACACCATATATTTT	CAITAGGNTIYF
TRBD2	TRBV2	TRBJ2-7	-	TGTGCCAGCATCGGTACTAGCGGCTACGAGCAGTACTTC	CASIGTSGYEQYF
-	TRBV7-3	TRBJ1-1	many	TGTGCCAGCAGCACGGGACAACGGAACACTGAAGCTTTCTTT	CASSTGQRNTEAFF
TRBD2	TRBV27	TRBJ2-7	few	TGTGCCAGCAGTCCACTCAGACTAGCGGGAGGCCGTGGCGAGCAGTACTTC	CASSPLRLAGGRGEQYF
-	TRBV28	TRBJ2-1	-	TGTGCCAGCAGTCTCCCCCGGGGAGGGGGCTACAATGAGCAGTTCTTC	CASSLPRGGGYNEQFF
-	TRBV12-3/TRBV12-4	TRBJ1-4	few	TGTGCCAGCAGTCTTGGGGCGTCGAGGGAAAAACTGTTTTTT	CASSLGASREKLFF
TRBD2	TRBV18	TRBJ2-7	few	TGTGCCAGCTCACTGACTAGCGCGAGGGCCGGAACCTACGAGCAGTACTTC	CASSLTSARAGTYEQYF
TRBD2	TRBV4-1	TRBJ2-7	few	TGCGCCAGCAGTCTTGGACTAGCGGGAAGTAACGAGCAGTACTTC	CASSLGLAGSNEQYF
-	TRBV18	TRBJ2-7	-	TGTGCCAGCTCACCACTCACCCCCACTACCGCGGGGGAGCAGTACTTC	CASSPLTPTTAGEQYF
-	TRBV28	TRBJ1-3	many	TGTGCCAGCAGTTTACGACGCCCTGGAAACACCATATATTTT	CASSLRRPGNTIYF
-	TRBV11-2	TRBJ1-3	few	TGTGCCAGCAGCTTAGATCCGACAGGCTCTGGAAACACCATATATTTT	CASSLDPTGSGNTIYF
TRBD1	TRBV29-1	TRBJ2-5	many	TGCAGCGTTGAAGATCATGGACAGGGGGCTTGGCAAGAGACCCAGTACTTC	CSVEDHGQGAWQETQYF
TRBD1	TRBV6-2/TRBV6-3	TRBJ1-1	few	TGTGCCAGCAGTTTAACGCGGGGGACAGCGAACACTGAAGCTTTCTTT	CASSLTRGTANTEAFF
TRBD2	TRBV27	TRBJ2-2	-	TGTGCCAGCAGTTTGCTAGCGGGAGTACAAGGGGAGCTGTTTTTT	CASSLLAGVQGELFF
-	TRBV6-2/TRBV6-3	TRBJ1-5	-	TGTGCCAGCTGGACGGGGGGTCAGCCCCAGCATTTT	CASWTGGQPQHF
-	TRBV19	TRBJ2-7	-	TGTGCCAGTAGTATAAAGGTGGGAGAGTACGAGCAGTACTTC	CASSIKVGEYEQYF
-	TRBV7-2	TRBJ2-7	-	TGTGCCAGCAGCTTAGTTGCAGGGGATCGCTACGAGCAGTACTTC	CASSLVAGDRYEQYF
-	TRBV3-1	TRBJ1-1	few	TGTGCCAGCAGCCAAGATTCCCGACAGTTTCTAACGGCTGAAGCTTTCTTT	CASSQDSRQFLTAEAFF
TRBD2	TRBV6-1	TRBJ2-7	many	TGTGCCAGCAGGAGACTAGCGGGAGCCTCCTACGAGCAGTACTTC	CASRRLAGASYEQYF
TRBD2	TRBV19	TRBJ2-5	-	TGTGCCAGTAGTATTATGACTAGCGGGAGCGGAGAGACCCAGTACTTC	CASSIMTSGSGETQYF
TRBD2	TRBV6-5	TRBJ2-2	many	TGTGCCAGCAGTTACATACCGGGACTAGCGGGAGGGCCCGCCACCGGGGAGCTGTTTTTT	CASSYIPGLAGGPATGELFF
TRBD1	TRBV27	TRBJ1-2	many	TGTGCCAGCAGTTCAACCACTACAGGGGGAAATGGCTACACCTTC	CASSSTTTGGNGYTF
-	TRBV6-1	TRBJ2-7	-	TGTGCCAGCAGTCCTGCGCAAATTACCTACGAGCAGTACTTC	CASSPAQITYEQYF
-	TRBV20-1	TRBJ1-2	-	TGCAGTGCCACAAAACCGGGCCCGGGGAACTATGGCTACACCTTC	CSATKPGPGNYGYTF
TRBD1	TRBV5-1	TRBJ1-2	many	TGCGCCAGCAGCAGAGACAGGGGGTCCTATGGCTACACCTTC	CASSRDRGSYGYTF
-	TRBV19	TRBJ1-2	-	TGTGCCAGTAGTATCCAGGGGATAAATGGCTACACCTTC	CASSIQGINGYTF
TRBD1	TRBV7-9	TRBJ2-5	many	TGTGCCAGCAGCTTTCCGGGACAGGGGGAAGAGACCCAGTACTTC	CASSFPGQGEETQYF
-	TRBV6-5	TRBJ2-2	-	TGTGCCAGCAGTTATCTGACATGGGGCGCGAACACCGGGGAGCTGTTTTTT	CASSYLTWGANTGELFF
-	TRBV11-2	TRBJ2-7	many	TGTGCCAGCAGCCTCCAAGGGGTACAACCCGAGCAGTACTTC	CASSLQGVQPEQYF
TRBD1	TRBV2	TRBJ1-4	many	TGTGCCAGCAGCGAATCGGACAGGATTGAAAAACTGTTTTTT	CASSESDRIEKLFF
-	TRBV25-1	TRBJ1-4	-	TGTGCCAGCAGAAGGGGGGCCGGATCTAATGAAAAACTGTTTTTT	CASRRGAGSNEKLFF